What follows are 10 T cell receptor beta chains derived from one specimen sequenced in a study of cytomegalovirus exposure and HLA in healthy donors. Use of 60 Vbeta and 13 Jbeta primers characterized the PCR. Repertoires were generated with immunoSEQ multiplex PCR, while TCRdb's copy carries only in-frame clones and drops some. The table includes 250,000 to 350,000 clones, roughly 89% detected once. Sample: PBMCs. Every receptor here comes from a man in his forties in good health and CMV-seropositive.

V gene TRBV30 combines with J gene TRBJ1-2; maybe TRBD1 (5 bases). This CDR3 region has 15 residues. The V gene lost 0 bases and the J gene lost 0 bases, with 11 bases spanning the gap. The germline V gene has CDR1 GTSNPN and CDR2 SVGIG (reference sequence). The CDR3 is CAWSVTQATNYGYTF. In DNA form, the CDR3 reads TGTGCCTGGAGTGTAACACAGGCCACTAACTATGGCTACACCTTC.

V usage is TRBV30 and J usage is TRBJ2-3; D not resolved. Germline V lookup: CDR1 GTSNPN, CDR2 SVGIG (reference sequence). With 3 bases removed from V and 4 bases from J, the gap between germline ends came to 14 bases. The length of the CDR3 is 14 residues. CDR3 in DNA: TGTGCCTGGAGCTCTGCCTCTTCGGCAGATACGCAGTATTTT. Residues: CAWSSASSADTQYF.

This clone was seen a single time. The V call is TRBV2, the J call TRBJ2-3; 7 nucleotides agree with TRBD2. Losses at the gene ends were 3 bases for V and 6 bases for J; bases not matched to a gene: 6. The V gene's germline CDR1 is SNHLY and CDR2 FYNNEI. The CDR3 covers 14 residues. The CDR3 bases are TGTGCCAGCAGTGAGGGGAGGGGTTTGGATACGCAGTATTTT. Translated, it gives CASSEGRGLDTQYF.

There are a few counts of this clone. This rearrangement joins TRBV28 to TRBJ1-3; maybe TRBD1 (5 bases). CDR3 length: 16 amino acids. CDR1 and CDR2 (germline): MDHEN, SYDVKM. Between the trimmed V and J ends, which lost 5 bases and 0 bases, there was a span of 14 bases. The CDR3 DNA sequence: TGTGCCAGCAGTCCATGGACACCGAACTCTGGAAACACCATATATTTT. It specifies CASSPWTPNSGNTIYF.

The J gene is TRBJ1-5, the V gene TRBV28; D is possibly TRBD1 (6 bases). Between the trimmed V and J ends, which lost 2 bases and 4 bases, there was a span of 12 bases. Germline CDR1 MDHEN, CDR2 SYDVKM. CDR3 length: 15 residues. CDR3 DNA sequence: TGTGCCAGCAGTTTACTGATAGGGGGTAATCAGCCCCAGCATTTT. Protein sequence: CASSLLIGGNQPQHF. Filled out from reference TRBV28 and TRBJ1-5, the complete variable domain reads DVKVTQSSRYLVKRTGEKVFLECVQDMDHENMFWYRQDPGLGLRLIYFSYDVKMKEKGDIPEGYSVSREKKERFSLILESASTNQTSMYLCASSLLIGGNQPQHFGDGTRLSIL.

This clone has only a few counts. The chain employs TRBV28 and TRBJ1-1, with D unclear. From germline, CDR1 is MDHEN and CDR2 SYDVKM. There are 14 residues in the CDR3. V gave up 3 bases and J gave up 7 bases, with 15 bases separating them. The CDR3 region is CASSFSPAASEAFF. DNA for the CDR3: TGTGCCAGCAGTTTTAGCCCTGCGGCCAGTGAAGCTTTCTTT.

The V call is TRBV6-5, the J call TRBJ2-2, with 10 bases identical to TRBD2. Germline V gene sequence: CDR1 MNHEY, CDR2 SVGAGI. With 5 bases clipped from V and 4 bases from J, the junction kept 4 bases outside the gene matches. The CDR3 spans 15 residues. The CDR3 region is CASSPSGSRTGELFF. As DNA, the CDR3 is TGTGCCAGCAGTCCTAGCGGGAGCCGCACCGGGGAGCTGTTTTTT.

V is TRBV29-1 and J is TRBJ2-1; 7 bases are a match to TRBD1. Trimming at V came to 4 bases and at J to 8 bases, leaving 5 bases not matched to a gene. Germline CDR1 reads SQVTM; CDR2 reads ANQGSEA. This CDR3 has 12 amino acids. The CDR3 sequence: CSVVRGGDEQFF. Here the CDR3 DNA reads TGCAGCGTTGTCAGAGGGGGCGATGAGCAGTTCTTC.

The chain links TRBV29-1 to TRBJ2-1; 8 bases agree with TRBD2. J lost 0 bases, V lost 6 bases, and 7 bases had no gene match. Germline V gene data show CDR1 as SQVTM and CDR2 as ANQGSEA. The CDR3 length is 15 residues. CDR3 coding DNA: TGCAGCGTAACACCCGGGACTAGCTCCTACAATGAGCAGTTCTTC. This sequence encodes CSVTPGTSSYNEQFF.

The rearrangement links TRBV27 to TRBJ2-3; TRBD1 matches at 8 bases. The CDR3 has 14 amino acids. Germline assignment: CDR1 MNHEY and CDR2 SMNVEV (reference sequence). The ends lost 6 bases at V and 4 bases at J; junction bases unmatched: 6. The CDR3 nucleotides are TGTGCCAGCAGATCGGACAGGGTGGCAGATACGCAGTATTTT. Protein sequence: CASRSDRVADTQYF.